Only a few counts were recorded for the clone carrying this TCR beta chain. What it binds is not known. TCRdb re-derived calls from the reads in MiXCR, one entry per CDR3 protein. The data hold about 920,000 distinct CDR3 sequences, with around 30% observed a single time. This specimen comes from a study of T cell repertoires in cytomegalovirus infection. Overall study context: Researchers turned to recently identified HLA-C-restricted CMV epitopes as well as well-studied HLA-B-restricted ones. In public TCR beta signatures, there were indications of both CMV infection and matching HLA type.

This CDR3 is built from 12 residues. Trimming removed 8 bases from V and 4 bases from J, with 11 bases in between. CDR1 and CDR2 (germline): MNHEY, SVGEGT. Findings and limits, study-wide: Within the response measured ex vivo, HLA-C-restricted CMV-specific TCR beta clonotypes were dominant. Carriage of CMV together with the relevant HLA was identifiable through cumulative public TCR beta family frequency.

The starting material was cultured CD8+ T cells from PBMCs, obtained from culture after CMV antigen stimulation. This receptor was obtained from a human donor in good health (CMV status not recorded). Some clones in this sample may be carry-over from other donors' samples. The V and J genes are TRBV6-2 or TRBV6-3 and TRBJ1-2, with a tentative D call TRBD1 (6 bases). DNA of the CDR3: TGTGCCAGCTCCCAGGGGACCTATGGCTACACCTTC. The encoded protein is CASSQGTYGYTF.